This paragraph covers one T cell receptor beta chain sequence. Produced via immunoSEQ multiplex PCR; TCRdb's table is partial and in-frame only. The repertoire has roughly 120,000 clones, around 64% of them found once; the top ten carry roughly 0.86%. This entry is derived from a study of blood T cell repertoires in COVID-19. The CDR3 is 15 amino acids. Germline trimming cut 2 bases from V and 0 bases from J; bases unmatched to any gene: 3. Germline assignment: CDR1 GTSNPN and CDR2 SVGIG (reference sequence). What was sequenced was peripheral blood. The gene calls are TRBV30 and TRBJ2-2; 7 bases agree with TRBD1. The source of this sequence is a human donor with acute or convalescent COVID-19. The donor label of this sample is uncertain. Here the CDR3 reads CAWSSGQSNTGELFF. CDR3 coding DNA: TGTGCCTGGAGTTCGGGACAGTCGAACACCGGGGAGCTGTTTTTT.